Listed here is a single T cell receptor (beta chain). The sample is drawn from a study of T cell changes during pregnancy in multiple sclerosis. TCRdb keeps only in-frame clones here, not all; method: immunoSEQ multiplex PCR. The sample holds some 50,000 clones, just under 95% seen once. The CDR3 spans 13 residues. From germline, CDR1 is MDHEN and CDR2 SYDVKM. V dropped 10 bases and J dropped 5 bases, with 17 bases sitting between them. This sequence originates from a female donor with multiple sclerosis, enrolled in a pregnancy study. This chain uses TRBV28 with TRBJ1-1; no reliable D call. The sequencing here drew on CD8+ T cells from peripheral blood mononuclear cells, taken in the first trimester of pregnancy. This chain's CDR3 is CATVDVRGTEAFF. In nucleotides, the CDR3 is TGTGCCACCGTGGACGTACGAGGGACTGAAGCTTTCTTT. The complete variable domain, with remaining parts taken from reference TRBV28 and TRBJ1-1, reads DVKVTQSSRYLVKRTGEKVFLECVQDMDHENMFWYRQDPGLGLRLIYFSYDVKMKEKGDIPEGYSVSREKKERFSLILESASTNQTSMYLCATVDVRGTEAFFGQGTRLTVV.